The rows below give T cell receptor beta chains drawn from one sample of a study of blood T cell repertoires in COVID-19. This table comes from immunoSEQ multiplex PCR, and its TCRdb copy is limited to in-frame clones, with some not included. The data show 300,000 or so clones, 86% seen once. Sample: peripheral blood. All receptors derive from a woman aged 50 to 60 with acute or convalescent COVID-19. CDR3s include the opening cysteine and the closing phenylalanine or tryptophan. A D gene is named only where the DNA matches it firmly. Clone size is shown for a subset of rows, as once, few, many or a class of expanded clone.

clone_size	cdr3_length	v_call	d_call	j_call	cdr3_aa	cdr3_nt
NA	13	TRBV7-2	NA	TRBJ2-7	CASSLQRRYEQYF	TGTGCCAGCAGCTTACAGCGGAGGTACGAGCAGTACTTC
NA	15	TRBV11-2	TRBD1	TRBJ1-4	CASSSLQGSNEKLFF	TGTGCCAGCAGCTCGCTACAGGGGTCTAATGAAAAACTGTTTTTT
NA	13	TRBV29-1	NA	TRBJ2-7	CSVILTGSYEQYF	TGCAGCGTTATATTAACAGGGTCGTACGAGCAGTACTTC
NA	11	TRBV20-1	NA	TRBJ2-1	CSAPRFNEQFF	TGCAGTGCTCCCCGGTTCAATGAGCAGTTCTTC
NA	15	TRBV2	TRBD2	TRBJ2-1	CASRPSGGSYNEQFF	TGTGCCAGCAGGCCTAGCGGGGGCTCCTACAATGAGCAGTTCTTC
NA	14	TRBV7-2	TRBD2	TRBJ2-1	CASSLDSGRNEQFF	TGTGCCAGCAGCTTAGATAGCGGGAGGAATGAGCAGTTCTTC
NA	17	TRBV27	NA	TRBJ1-2	CASSTWNDQASKYGYTF	TGTGCCAGCAGCACCTGGAATGACCAGGCGTCGAAATATGGCTACACCTTC
NA	14	TRBV21-1	NA	TRBJ1-1	CASSNGDRGVRAFF	TGTGCCAGCAGCAACGGGGACAGGGGAGTACGAGCTTTCTTT
few	14	TRBV2	TRBD1	TRBJ1-5	CASRGTAALRPQHF	TGTGCCAGCAGGGGGACAGCTGCCTTGCGGCCCCAGCATTTT
NA	13	TRBV27	NA	TRBJ2-4	CASTPQGRDIQYF	TGTGCCAGCACCCCTCAGGGGAGGGACATTCAGTACTTC
NA	16	TRBV19	TRBD1	TRBJ2-1	CASSIVRGQGRGEQFF	TGTGCCAGTAGTATAGTCCGGGGACAGGGGAGGGGTGAGCAGTTCTTC
NA	14	TRBV7-2	NA	TRBJ2-7	CASSLVLGAYEQYF	TGTGCCAGCAGCTTAGTTTTAGGGGCCTACGAGCAGTACTTC
NA	12	TRBV19	NA	TRBJ2-5	CASSAGRETQYF	TGTGCCAGTAGCGCAGGGCGGGAGACCCAGTACTTC
NA	17	TRBV10-3	NA	TRBJ1-4	CAISERGRGATNEKLFF	TGTGCCATCAGTGAAAGAGGGAGAGGCGCAACTAATGAAAAACTGTTTTTT
NA	17	TRBV7-9	TRBD2	TRBJ2-5	CASSPRTSGRAGKTQYF	TGTGCCAGCAGCCCCCGGACTAGCGGGAGGGCCGGGAAGACCCAGTACTTC
NA	16	TRBV5-4	TRBD2	TRBJ2-1	CASSLAAGGLGNEQFF	TGTGCCAGCAGCTTGGCCGCGGGAGGGCTCGGGAATGAGCAGTTCTTC
NA	17	TRBV19	TRBD2	TRBJ2-1	CASSIAFGTSLNNEQFF	TGTGCCAGTAGTATAGCGTTCGGGACTAGCCTCAACAATGAGCAGTTCTTC
NA	14	TRBV6-5	TRBD1	TRBJ2-2	CASRQGVNTGELFF	TGTGCCAGTAGACAGGGGGTGAACACCGGGGAGCTGTTTTTT
few	14	TRBV18	TRBD1	TRBJ2-7	CASSPGQGAGEQYF	TGTGCCAGCTCACCGGGGCAGGGGGCAGGCGAGCAGTACTTC
NA	14	TRBV3-1/TRBV3-2	NA	TRBJ2-5	CASSSVRDQEAQYF	TGTGCCAGCAGCTCAGTCAGGGATCAAGAGGCCCAGTACTTC
NA	18	TRBV4-1	TRBD1	TRBJ2-6	CASSLRDRFVSGANVLTF	TGCGCCAGCAGCCTTCGGGACAGGTTTGTCTCTGGGGCCAACGTCCTGACTTTC
NA	16	TRBV18	NA	TRBJ2-3	CASSGWDIASTDTQYF	TGTGCCAGCTCAGGTTGGGACATAGCTAGCACAGATACGCAGTATTTT
NA	13	TRBV28	NA	TRBJ2-2	CASSSTNTGELFF	TGTGCCAGCAGTTCTACGAACACCGGGGAGCTGTTTTTT
NA	14	TRBV21-1	NA	TRBJ2-7	CASRRRRDSTFRYF	TGTGCCAGCAGACGCCGTAGGGACTCGACGTTCCGCTACTTC
NA	14	TRBV19	TRBD1	TRBJ2-7	CASSARTGGGEQYF	TGTGCCAGTAGTGCCAGGACAGGGGGCGGCGAGCAGTACTTC
NA	15	TRBV5-1	TRBD1	TRBJ1-4	CASSSGGGTDQKLFF	TGCGCCAGCAGCTCAGGGGGCGGGACGGACCAAAAACTGTTTTTT
once	12	TRBV10-3	NA	TRBJ2-3	CATARGSDAQYF	TGTGCCACCGCTCGGGGTAGCGACGCGCAGTATTTT
NA	13	TRBV6-5	TRBD1	TRBJ1-2	CASNPTGGHGYTF	TGTGCCAGCAATCCCACAGGGGGGCATGGCTACACCTTC
NA	15	TRBV19	NA	TRBJ1-5	CASKVWGHSNQPQHF	TGTGCCAGTAAGGTTTGGGGGCATAGCAATCAGCCCCAGCATTTT
NA	12	TRBV27	NA	TRBJ1-2	CASSSGRAGYTF	TGTGCCAGCAGTTCAGGCAGAGCAGGCTACACCTTC
NA	16	TRBV28	TRBD2	TRBJ2-1	CASRETGLADFNEQFF	TGTGCCAGCAGGGAAACAGGACTAGCGGATTTTAATGAGCAGTTCTTC
NA	12	TRBV25-1	NA	TRBJ1-1	CASSEFLGEAFF	TGTGCCAGCAGTGAATTCCTAGGTGAAGCTTTCTTT
NA	15	TRBV24-1	NA	TRBJ2-2	CATSVREVRDGELFF	TGTGCCACCAGTGTTAGAGAGGTTCGCGACGGGGAGCTGTTTTTT
NA	14	TRBV11-3	NA	TRBJ2-1	CASSLNSLRGEQFF	TGTGCCAGCAGCTTAAATTCTCTCAGGGGTGAGCAGTTCTTC
NA	12	TRBV10-1	NA	TRBJ2-1	CASSELRDSPFF	TGCGCCAGCAGTGAGTTAAGGGACTCTCCGTTCTTC
NA	15	TRBV5-1	TRBD2	TRBJ2-5	CASSLGTSGSQSQYF	TGCGCCAGCAGCTTGGGTACTAGCGGCTCTCAGTCCCAGTACTTC
NA	14	TRBV5-4	NA	TRBJ2-7	CASSSGLANYEQYF	TGTGCCAGCAGCTCGGGACTGGCGAACTACGAGCAGTACTTC
NA	14	TRBV7-3	NA	TRBJ2-3	CASSLQGGADTQYF	TGTGCCAGCAGCTTGCAGGGTGGAGCAGATACGCAGTATTTT
NA	15	TRBV7-3	TRBD1	TRBJ2-7	CASSHTGTGFHEQYF	TGTGCCAGCAGCCACACCGGGACAGGGTTCCACGAGCAGTACTTC
NA	17	TRBV5-4	TRBD2	TRBJ2-2	CASSRGTSGQYTGELFF	TGTGCCAGCAGCCGGGGGACTAGCGGGCAGTACACCGGGGAGCTGTTTTTT
NA	13	TRBV7-9	NA	TRBJ2-1	CASSLVGSNEQFF	TGTGCCAGCAGCTTAGTGGGCAGCAATGAGCAGTTCTTC
NA	14	TRBV18	NA	TRBJ2-5	CASSPQGPQETQYF	TGTGCCAGCTCACCGCAGGGTCCCCAAGAGACCCAGTACTTC
NA	15	TRBV5-4	NA	TRBJ2-1	CASSLVYVGVNEQFF	TGTGCCAGCAGCTTGGTTTACGTCGGGGTCAATGAGCAGTTCTTC